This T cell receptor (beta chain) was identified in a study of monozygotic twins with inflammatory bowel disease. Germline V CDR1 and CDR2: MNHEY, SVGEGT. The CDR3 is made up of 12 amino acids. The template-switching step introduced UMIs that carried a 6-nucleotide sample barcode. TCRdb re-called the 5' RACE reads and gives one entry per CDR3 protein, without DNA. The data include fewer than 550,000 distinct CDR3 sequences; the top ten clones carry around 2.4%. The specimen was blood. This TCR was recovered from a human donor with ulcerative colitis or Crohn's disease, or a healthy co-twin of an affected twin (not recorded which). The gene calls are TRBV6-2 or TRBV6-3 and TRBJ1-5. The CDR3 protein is CASTDSNQPQHF.